This entry features one T cell receptor (beta chain) sequence. Germline V gene data show CDR1 as MNHEY and CDR2 as SVGAGI. This CDR3 has 13 amino acids. The V gene lost 4 bases and the J gene lost 0 bases, with 6 bases spanning the gap. TCRdb keeps only in-frame clones here, not all; method: immunoSEQ multiplex PCR. Of more than 120,000 clones in the sample, around 92% were seen once. The data originate from a study of control samples from healthy donors and cancer patients. This TCR derives from a man aged 25 to 45 in good health. The sample comprised blood. The chain recombines TRBV6-5 with TRBJ1-1; D remains ambiguous. The CDR3 DNA follows: TGTGCCAGCAGTTCCGGCTTGAACACTGAAGCTTTCTTT. Translating it yields CASSSGLNTEAFF.